These 20 T cell receptor beta chains were sequenced from one sample in a study of shared clonotypes between healthy human individuals. Method: immunoSEQ multiplex PCR; TCRdb's copy keeps in-frame clones and lacks some. The repertoire holds about 2 million clones, with roughly 94% as singletons. Naive CD8 cells lacked CD45RO, underwent positive selection for CCR7 and left out terminally differentiated effector memory CD45RA+ cells. The sample consisted of naive CD8+ T cells sorted from blood. The source of these receptors is a man between 18 and 29 years old in good health.

The genes are TRBV7-8 and TRBJ2-5; 9 bases map to TRBD2. Per germline, CDR1 SGHVS and CDR2 FQNEAQ. CDR3 size: 14 residues. V shed 5 bases, J shed 5 bases, and the junction held 6 bases outside the gene matches. Here the CDR3 DNA reads TGTGCCAGCAGCCCTGCGGGAGGGAGGGAGACCCAGTACTTC. It encodes CASSPAGGRETQYF.

The V gene is TRBV2, the J gene TRBJ1-2; 9 nucleotides match TRBD1. V lost 6 bases to trimming and J lost 5 bases; unmatched junction nucleotides: 7. The CDR3 runs 14 residues. The V gene's germline CDR1 is SNHLY and CDR2 FYNNEI. As DNA, the CDR3 is TGTGCCAGCAGATGGGACAGGGACTATTATGGCTACACCTTC. Translating it yields CASRWDRDYYGYTF.

The chain recombines TRBV18 with TRBJ2-7; TRBD2 might be the D (5 bases). The V gene lost 3 bases and the J gene lost 2 bases, with 14 bases spanning the gap. This CDR3 is 15 amino acids long. Germline loops: CDR1 KGHSH, CDR2 LQKENI. CDR3 sequence: CASSPGVLTTYEQYF. The CDR3 nucleotides read TGTGCCAGCTCACCCGGGGTCCTTACAACCTACGAGCAGTACTTC.

V usage is TRBV11-2 and J usage is TRBJ2-1, with 9 bases that match TRBD1. Germline assignment: CDR1 SGHAT and CDR2 FQNNGV. The junction had 2 bases not matched to a gene; V was cut back by 5 bases and J by 6 bases. CDR3 length: 13 amino acids. CDR3 in DNA: TGTGCCAGCAGCGTGACAGGGGGCAATGAGCAGTTCTTC. As protein: CASSVTGGNEQFF.

This rearrangement joins TRBV5-6 to TRBJ2-7; 8 nucleotides align to TRBD1. The length of the CDR3 is 15 residues. V dropped 4 bases and J dropped 0; count of bases not matched to a gene: 6. CDR1 is SGHDT, CDR2 YYEEEE, per germline. CDR3: CASSLGQDPSYEQYF. In nucleotides, the CDR3 is TGTGCCAGCAGCCTGGGACAGGATCCCTCCTACGAGCAGTACTTC. The variable domain in full, completed from reference TRBV5-6 and TRBJ2-7, reads DAGVTQSPTHLIKTRGQQVTLRCSPKSGHDTVSWYQQALGQGPQFIFQYYEEEERQRGNFPDRFSGHQFPNYSSELNVNALLLGDSALYLCASSLGQDPSYEQYFGPGTRLTVT.

This clone was recorded only once. The CDR3 nucleotides read TGTGCCAGCAGCGGGCCTCAGGGTTACAATGAGCAGTTCTTC. Translated, it gives CASSGPQGYNEQFF. The chain carries TRBV11-2 and TRBJ2-1, with D perhaps matching TRBD1 (5 bases). The V gene lost 5 bases and the J gene lost 4 bases, with 12 bases spanning the gap. The CDR3 totals 14 residues. Germline CDR1 is SGHAT and CDR2 is FQNNGV.

This chain uses TRBV29-1 with TRBJ1-3; D gene unclear. CDR1 is SQVTM and CDR2 is ANQGSEA in the germline V gene. CDR3 length equals 13 residues. Trimming shortened V by 5 bases and J by 0 bases, and 8 bases separated the two germline ends. The CDR3 DNA is TGCAGCGTTAGGTTAGACTCTGGAAACACCATATATTTT. Translating it yields CSVRLDSGNTIYF.

Comments on this clone: The sample carries other DNA sequences with the same CDR3. This rearrangement joins TRBV12-5 to TRBJ2-3; 7 bases line up with TRBD1. The CDR3 spans 15 residues. Per the germline V gene, CDR1 is LGHNT and CDR2 is FRNRAP. Losses at the gene ends were 1 base for V and 3 bases for J; bases not matched to a gene: 4. The CDR3 loop reads CASGLGQGSTDTQYF. The CDR3 coding sequence is TGTGCTAGTGGTTTGGGACAGGGTTCGACAGATACGCAGTATTTT.

The V call is TRBV11-2, the J call TRBJ2-7; no clear D gene. Between the trimmed V and J ends, which lost 1 base and 2 bases, there was a span of 6 bases. Germline assignment: CDR1 SGHAT and CDR2 FQNNGV. The CDR3 loop spans 13 amino acids. The CDR3 protein is CASSLVTTYEQYF. The DNA for the CDR3 is TGTGCCAGCAGCTTAGTTACCACCTACGAGCAGTACTTC.

Remarks on this clone: It may be a read error: a sequence one base away is much more abundant. J is TRBJ2-2 and V is TRBV11-1, with D uncertain. This CDR3 is 12 amino acids long. V lost 5 bases, J lost 2 bases, and 3 bases lay in between. Looked up from germline, CDR1 is SGHAT and CDR2 is FQDESV (reference sequence). The CDR3 loop is CASSPNTGELFF. The CDR3 coding sequence is TGTGCCAGCAGCCCTAACACCGGGGAGCTGTTTTTT.

V is TRBV30 and J is TRBJ2-1; D gene unclear. There are 16 residues in the CDR3. Germline CDR1 and CDR2: GTSNPN and SVGIG (reference sequence). V shed 0 bases and J shed 7 bases, with 19 bases lying between them. CDR3 amino acids: CAWSVDTASLSNEQFF. For the CDR3, the DNA is TGTGCCTGGAGTGTAGATACGGCGAGCCTTTCGAATGAGCAGTTCTTC.

This sequence joins TRBV7-3 and TRBJ2-7; D tentatively fits TRBD1 or TRBD2 (7 bases each). CDR3 length: 15 residues. Germline V gene sequence: CDR1 SGHTA, CDR2 FQGTGA. The germline V and J ends were trimmed by 6 bases and 3 bases, with 18 bases remaining between them. As DNA, the CDR3 is TGTGCCAGCAGTCGCATCCCAGGGGGGGTCTACGAGCAGTACTTC. Its protein product is CASSRIPGGVYEQYF.

This chain links TRBV27 with TRBJ2-3; 10 bases are shared with TRBD2. CDR3 size: 17 residues. V was pared by 5 bases and J by 1 base, with 9 bases of the junction left unmatched. CDR1 is MNHEY and CDR2 is SMNVEV in the germline V gene (reference sequence). CDR3 amino acids: CASSLASGGRGTDTQYF. The CDR3 DNA reads TGTGCCAGCAGTCTCGCTAGCGGGGGCCGCGGCACAGATACGCAGTATTTT.

The chain employs TRBV11-2 and TRBJ1-2; no clear D. The V and J ends lost 6 bases and 7 bases respectively, with 15 bases between them. The germline V gene has CDR1 SGHAT and CDR2 FQNNGV. The CDR3 is 13 residues long. The CDR3 is CASSYTDLGGYTF. The CDR3, as DNA: TGTGCCAGCAGTTATACAGATTTAGGTGGCTACACCTTC.

The genes are TRBV27 and TRBJ2-5; D is ambiguous. The CDR3 has 14 amino acids. Trimming pared 3 bases from V and 5 bases from J, leaving 13 bases between. Germline CDR1 is MNHEY and CDR2 is SMNVEV (reference sequence). As DNA, the CDR3 is TGTGCCAGCAGTTTGCAGTGGCAAGGGGAGACCCAGTACTTC. It yields the protein CASSLQWQGETQYF.

The chain employs TRBV5-1 and TRBJ2-3; 11 positions agree with TRBD1. This CDR3 comprises 16 residues. After removal of 3 bases from V and 1 base from J, the junction contained 4 bases not matched to a gene. Germline loops: CDR1 SGHRS, CDR2 YFSETQ. CDR3 amino acids: CASSYWDRGGTDTQYF. The CDR3 nucleotides read TGCGCCAGCAGCTATTGGGACAGGGGGGGCACAGATACGCAGTATTTT.

This clone has only one observation. This rearrangement joins TRBV19 to TRBJ2-7, with a tentative D call TRBD2 (6 bases). V lost 0 bases to trimming and J lost 2 bases, with 17 bases between them. The CDR3 is 17 amino acids. Germline CDR1 LNHDA, CDR2 SQIVND (reference sequence). DNA for the CDR3: TGTGCCAGTAGTATAGAGAGCGAGGGAGGCCCGACCTACGAGCAGTACTTC. Translated: CASSIESEGGPTYEQYF.

The chain couples TRBV27 to TRBJ2-7; the D gene is possibly TRBD1 (5 bases). The CDR3 has 11 amino acids. The V gene's germline CDR1 is MNHEY and CDR2 SMNVEV (reference sequence). Trimming pared 8 bases from V and 3 bases from J, leaving 8 bases between. The DNA of the CDR3 is TGTGCCAGCTTTGACAGCTACGAGCAGTACTTC. Translation gives CASFDSYEQYF.

The chain joins TRBV4-2 to TRBJ1-3; TRBD1 matches 9 bases. Trimming at V came to 4 bases and at J to 2 bases, leaving 6 bases not matched to a gene. Germline values: CDR1 LGHNA, CDR2 YNFKEQ. The CDR3 contains 16 residues. CDR3 coding DNA: TGTGCCAGCAGCCGGGGACAGGGTCCCACTGGAAACACCATATATTTT. Translation gives CASSRGQGPTGNTIYF.

The chain has TRBV4-3 and TRBJ1-1, with D possibly matching TRBD1 (6 bases). In germline, CDR1 is LGHNA, CDR2 YSLEER. V was cut by 3 bases and J by 5 bases, with 25 bases left in between. This CDR3 is built from 18 residues. CDR3 sequence (DNA): TGCGCCAGCAGCCACCTAACCGGGACACCAAATGAATGGACTGAAGCTTTCTTT. Its protein product is CASSHLTGTPNEWTEAFF.